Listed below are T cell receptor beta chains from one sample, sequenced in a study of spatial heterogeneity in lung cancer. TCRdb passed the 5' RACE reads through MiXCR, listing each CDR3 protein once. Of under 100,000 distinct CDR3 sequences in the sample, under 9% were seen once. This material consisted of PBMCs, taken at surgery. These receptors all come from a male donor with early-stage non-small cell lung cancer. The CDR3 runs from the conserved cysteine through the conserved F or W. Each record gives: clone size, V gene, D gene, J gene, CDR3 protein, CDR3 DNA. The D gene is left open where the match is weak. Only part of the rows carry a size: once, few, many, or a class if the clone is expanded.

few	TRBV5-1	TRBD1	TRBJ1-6	CASSLDRGSNSPLHF	TGCGCCAGCAGCTTGGACAGGGGTAGTAATTCACCCCTCCACTTT
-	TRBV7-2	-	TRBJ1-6	CASSLEWGSPLHF	TGTGCCAGCAGCTTAGAGTGGGGTTCACCCCTCCACTTT
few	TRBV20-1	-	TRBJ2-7	CSAKGDVYEQYF	TGCAGTGCTAAAGGGGATGTCTACGAGCAGTACTTC
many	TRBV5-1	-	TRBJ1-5	CASSLGTNNQPQHF	TGCGCCAGCAGCTTGGGCACGAACAATCAGCCCCAGCATTTT
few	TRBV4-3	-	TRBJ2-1	CASSQLQYNEQFF	TGCGCCAGCAGCCAACTCCAGTACAATGAGCAGTTCTTC
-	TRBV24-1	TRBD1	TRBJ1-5	CATSDLIGTGAYGNQPQHF	TGTGCCACCAGTGATTTGATTGGGACAGGGGCGTATGGCAATCAGCCCCAGCATTTT
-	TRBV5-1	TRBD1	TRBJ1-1	CASSLSRQGDTEAFF	TGCGCCAGCAGCCTATCGAGACAGGGTGACACTGAAGCTTTCTTT
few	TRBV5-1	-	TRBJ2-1	CASTGSQTSIGEQFF	TGCGCCAGCACTGGGTCTCAGACTAGTATAGGTGAGCAGTTCTTC
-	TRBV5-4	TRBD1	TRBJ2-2	CASSLDGQGTGELFF	TGTGCCAGCAGCTTGGACGGACAGGGGACCGGGGAGCTGTTTTTT
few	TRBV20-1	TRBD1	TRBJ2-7	CSASAGYGDRKYF	TGCAGTGCTAGCGCGGGGTATGGGGACAGGAAGTACTTC
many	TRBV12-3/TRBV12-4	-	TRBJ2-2	CASSFSYGAGANTGELFF	TGTGCCAGCAGTTTTTCCTATGGGGCTGGGGCCAACACCGGGGAGCTGTTTTTT
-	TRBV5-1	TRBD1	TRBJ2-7	CASSLQGALAYEQYF	TGCGCCAGCAGCCTACAGGGGGCGCTTGCCTACGAGCAGTACTTC
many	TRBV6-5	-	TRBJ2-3	CASSLADTQYF	TGTGCCAGCAGTCTAGCAGATACGCAGTATTTT
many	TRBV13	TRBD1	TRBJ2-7	CASSSGTGPYEQYF	TGTGCCAGCAGCTCTGGGACAGGCCCCTACGAGCAGTACTTC
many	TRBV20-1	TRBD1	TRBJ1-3	CSARDRDRGSGNTIYF	TGCAGTGCTAGAGATCGGGACAGGGGGTCTGGAAACACCATATATTTT
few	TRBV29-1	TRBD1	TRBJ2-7	CSVGESLGTGNPYF	TGCAGCGTTGGCGAAAGCCTCGGGACAGGGAATCCGTACTTC
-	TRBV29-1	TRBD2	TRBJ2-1	CSVVGWLAGGNEQFF	TGCAGCGTTGTGGGGTGGCTAGCGGGAGGCAATGAGCAGTTCTTC
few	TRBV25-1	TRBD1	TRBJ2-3	CASSDLGTGGYTDTQYF	TGTGCCAGCAGTGATCTAGGGACAGGGGGCTACACAGATACGCAGTATTTT
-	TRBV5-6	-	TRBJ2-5	CATSGGLQETQYF	TGTGCCACCTCAGGGGGGCTCCAAGAGACCCAGTACTTC
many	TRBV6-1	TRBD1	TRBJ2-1	CAAHSGQGYNEQFF	TGTGCCGCCCACTCAGGACAGGGGTACAATGAGCAGTTCTTC
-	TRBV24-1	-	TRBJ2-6	CATSDFGSGGANVLTF	TGTGCCACCAGTGATTTCGGTTCAGGTGGGGCCAACGTCCTGACTTTC
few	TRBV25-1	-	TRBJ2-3	CASSEPGIGTDTQYF	TGTGCCAGCAGTGAACCGGGTATTGGCACAGATACGCAGTATTTT
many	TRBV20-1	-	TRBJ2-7	CSATLGSGEQYF	TGCAGTGCCACCCTCGGGTCAGGCGAGCAGTACTTC